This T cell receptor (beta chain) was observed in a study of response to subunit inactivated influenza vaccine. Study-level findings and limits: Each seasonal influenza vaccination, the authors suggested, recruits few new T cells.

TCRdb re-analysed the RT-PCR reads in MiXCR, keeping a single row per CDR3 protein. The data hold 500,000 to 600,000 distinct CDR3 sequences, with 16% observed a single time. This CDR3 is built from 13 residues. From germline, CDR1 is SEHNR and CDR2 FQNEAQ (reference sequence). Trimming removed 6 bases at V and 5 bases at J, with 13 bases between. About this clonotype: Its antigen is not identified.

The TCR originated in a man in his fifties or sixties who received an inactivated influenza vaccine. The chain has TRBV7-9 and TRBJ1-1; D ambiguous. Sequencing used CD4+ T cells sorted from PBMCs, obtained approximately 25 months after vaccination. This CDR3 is CASRAGGRTEAFF. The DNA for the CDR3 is TGTGCCAGCAGGGCGGGAGGGAGGACTGAAGCTTTCTTT.